A single sample is the source of the 7 T cell receptor beta chains below, sequenced in a study of cytomegalovirus exposure and HLA in healthy donors. This PCR relied on a set of 60 Vbeta primers and 13 Jbeta primers. Assay: immunoSEQ multiplex PCR; the TCRdb copy retains only in-frame clones and omits some. Counted here are about 90,000 clones, 76% occurring once; the ten biggest clones make up around 20%. Sequencing input: PBMCs. These receptors were taken from a woman in her sixties or seventies in good health and CMV-seropositive.

The chain uses TRBV5-1 and TRBJ2-7; unclear D gene. Trimming stripped 4 bases from V and 4 bases from J, with 6 bases between. The CDR3 is 11 residues long. Per germline, CDR1 SGHRS and CDR2 YFSETQ. The CDR3 loop is CASSKSYEQYF. The CDR3 DNA is TGCGCCAGCAGCAAATCATACGAGCAGTACTTC.

The gene calls are TRBV18 and TRBJ2-5; D gene uncertain. With 2 bases removed from V and 4 bases from J, the gap between germline ends came to 14 bases. The CDR3 extends over 15 amino acids. CDR1 and CDR2 (germline): KGHSH, LQKENI. The CDR3 DNA sequence: TGTGCCAGCTCACCAGTGATAGACACGAGAGAGACCCAGTACTTC. Protein sequence: CASSPVIDTRETQYF. Full variable domain (rest looked up from reference TRBV18 and TRBJ2-5): NAGVMQNPRHLVRRRGQEARLRCSPMKGHSHVYWYRQLPEEGLKFMVYLQKENIIDESGMPKERFSAEFPKEGPSILRIQQVVRGDSAAYFCASSPVIDTRETQYFGPGTRLLVL.

This clone was detected only a few times. The V and J genes are TRBV5-1 and TRBJ2-7, with D possibly being TRBD1 (7 bases). CDR3 size: 11 residues. Germline lookup yields CDR1 SGHRS and CDR2 YFSETQ. Trimming took 7 bases from V and 6 from J, leaving 11 bases between them. The CDR3 protein is CASQQGGEQYF. In nucleotides, the CDR3 is TGCGCCAGCCAGCAGGGGGGCGAGCAGTACTTC. Drawing the rest from reference TRBV5-1 and TRBJ2-7, the complete variable domain is KAGVTQTPRYLIKTRGQQVTLSCSPISGHRSVSWYQQTPGQGLQFLFEYFSETQRNKGNFPGRFSGRQFSNSRSEMNVSTLELGDSALYLCASQQGGEQYFGPGTRLTVT.

The genes are TRBV5-1 and TRBJ2-1, with 8 nucleotides matching TRBD2. The J segment lost 7 bases and the V segment lost 0 bases, leaving 3 bases of the junction unmatched. This CDR3 spans 14 amino acids. Germline lookup yields CDR1 SGHRS and CDR2 YFSETQ. In nucleotides, the CDR3 is TGCGCCAGCAGCTTGGAAGCGGGAGTTAATGAGCAGTTCTTC. Its protein product is CASSLEAGVNEQFF. The variable domain in full, completed from reference TRBV5-1 and TRBJ2-1, reads KAGVTQTPRYLIKTRGQQVTLSCSPISGHRSVSWYQQTPGQGLQFLFEYFSETQRNKGNFPGRFSGRQFSNSRSEMNVSTLELGDSALYLCASSLEAGVNEQFFGPGTRLTVL.

The rearrangement joins TRBV4-1 to TRBJ2-3, with 9 bases lining up with TRBD2. The V segment lost 4 bases and the J segment 2 bases; nucleotides outside the gene matches: 16. Germline V gene data show CDR1 as MGHRA and CDR2 as YSYEKL. This CDR3 region has 19 residues. CDR3 bases: TGCGCCAGCAGCCGTGTGACTAGCGGCCAACCCACCCCCACAGATACGCAGTATTTT. Amino acid sequence: CASSRVTSGQPTPTDTQYF.

This chain joins TRBV9 and TRBJ2-1; 9 nucleotides align to TRBD2. The length of the CDR3 is 16 residues. The ends lost 4 bases at V and 8 bases at J; junction bases unmatched: 13. Germline V gives CDR1 SGDLS, CDR2 YYNGEE. The CDR3 is CASSSRIAGEAYEQFF. In DNA, the CDR3 is TGTGCCAGCAGCTCCCGGATAGCGGGAGAGGCTTATGAGCAGTTCTTC. The full variable domain, completed using reference TRBV9 and TRBJ2-1, is DSGVTQTPKHLITATGQRVTLRCSPRSGDLSVYWYQQSLDQGLQFLIQYYNGEERAKGNILERFSAQQFPDLHSELNLSSLELGDSALYFCASSSRIAGEAYEQFFGPGTRLTVL.

The chain has TRBV7-3 and TRBJ2-1, with D perhaps matching TRBD2 (6 bases). The CDR3 sequence is 13 residues long. V lost 5 bases and J 4 bases, leaving 9 bases between the germline ends. The germline V gene encodes CDR1 SGHTA and CDR2 FQGTGA. The CDR3 DNA follows: TGTGCCAGCAGCGCGGGATCTTACAATGAGCAGTTCTTC. Its protein is CASSAGSYNEQFF.